The 12 T cell receptor beta chains listed next were all sequenced from one sample in a study of blood T cell repertoires in COVID-19. TCRdb keeps only in-frame clones here, not all; method: immunoSEQ multiplex PCR. The sample lists around 450,000 clones, roughly 85% occurring once. The sample consisted of PBMCs or T cells enriched from blood (not recorded which). The source is a woman between 18 and 29 years old with acute COVID-19.

The genes are TRBV5-1 and TRBJ2-5, with 7 bases fitting TRBD1. This CDR3 is built from 15 residues. V lost 0 bases to trimming and J lost 5 bases; unmatched junction nucleotides: 7. Germline assignment: CDR1 SGHRS and CDR2 YFSETQ. CDR3 DNA: TGCGCCAGCAGCTTGGCCTCAGGGGGATCGGAGACCCAGTACTTC. It codes for CASSLASGGSETQYF.

V is TRBV7-2 and J is TRBJ2-7, with no clear D. Looked up from germline, CDR1 is SGHTA and CDR2 is FQGNSA. Trimming stripped 1 base from V and 1 base from J, with 8 bases between. This CDR3 is 14 amino acids long. The DNA for the CDR3 is TGTGCCAGCAGCTTAGACCCACTTTCCTACGAGCAGTACTTC. This translates into CASSLDPLSYEQYF.

The chain couples TRBV11-2 to TRBJ2-1; 8 nucleotides match TRBD2. With 0 bases clipped from V and 2 bases from J, the junction kept 6 bases outside the gene matches. CDR1 and CDR2 (germline): SGHAT, FQNNGV. The CDR3 spans 17 residues. In DNA form, the CDR3 reads TGTGCCAGCAGCTTAGACCGTAGCGGGGCAACCTACAATGAGCAGTTCTTC. Amino acids: CASSLDRSGATYNEQFF.

The chain is built from TRBV4-1 and TRBJ2-3, with TRBD2 identical over 11 bases. J gave up 6 bases and V 2 bases, and 1 base lay outside the gene matches. The CDR3 extends over 14 amino acids. The germline V gene encodes CDR1 MGHRA and CDR2 YSYEKL. The CDR3 loop reads CASSQLAGGDTQYF. CDR3 sequence (DNA): TGCGCCAGCAGCCAATTAGCGGGGGGGGATACGCAGTATTTT.

This clone was observed a single time. This rearrangement joins TRBV2 to TRBJ2-3; 8 bases agree with TRBD2. This CDR3 is 13 amino acids long. Germline CDR1 reads SNHLY; CDR2 reads FYNNEI. The trim removed 9 bases at V and 5 bases at J, leaving 7 bases unmatched. The CDR3 nucleotides are TGTGCCAGGAACGGAGCGGGGGTAGATACGCAGTATTTT. Its translation is CARNGAGVDTQYF.

The V and J genes are TRBV29-1 and TRBJ2-7; TRBD1 aligns across 10 bases. CDR3 length: 14 amino acids. CDR1 and CDR2 from the germline V gene are SQVTM and ANQGSEA. The junction had 7 bases not matched to a gene; V was cut back by 4 bases and J by 4 bases. CDR3: CSVAGTGVGYEQYF. CDR3 in DNA: TGCAGCGTTGCCGGGACAGGGGTTGGATACGAGCAGTACTTC.

The J gene is TRBJ2-1, the V gene TRBV24-1, with TRBD2 matching over 9 bases. The CDR3 is 16 residues long. CDR1 and CDR2 from the germline V gene are KGHDR and SFDVKD. Unmatched junction bases numbered 4, after V lost 1 base and J lost 4 bases. The CDR3 is CATSDFLAGGYNEQFF. CDR3 DNA sequence: TGTGCCACCAGTGATTTTCTGGCGGGAGGGTACAATGAGCAGTTCTTC.

The V call is TRBV14, the J call TRBJ1-2; no firm D call. The CDR3 consists of 14 residues. V lost 1 base to trimming and J lost 1 base, with 7 bases between them. Germline V gene data show CDR1 as SGHDN and CDR2 as FVKESK. CDR3 in DNA: TGTGCCAGCAGCCAAGCGTCGGGTAACTATGGCTACACCTTC. Translated: CASSQASGNYGYTF.

The chain carries TRBV6-1 and TRBJ2-1; 9 nucleotides match TRBD2. The germline V gene has CDR1 MNHNS and CDR2 SASEGT. With V trimmed by 1 base and J by 7 bases, 11 bases remained unmatched. CDR3 size: 17 residues. This CDR3 is CASSEVLAGYVPNEQFF. Here the CDR3 DNA reads TGTGCCAGCAGTGAAGTTCTAGCGGGATATGTACCAAATGAGCAGTTCTTC.

The V gene is TRBV27, the J gene TRBJ2-7, with 15 bases lining up with TRBD2. The CDR3 covers 15 residues. V lost 6 bases to trimming and J lost 3 bases; unmatched junction nucleotides: 3. The germline CDR1 and CDR2 sequences are MNHEY and SMNVEV (reference sequence). The CDR3 region has the DNA TGTGCCAGCAGCCCGGGACTAGCGGGGGGCTACGAGCAGTACTTC. Translating gives CASSPGLAGGYEQYF.

The rearrangement joins TRBV6-5 to TRBJ2-1, with D perhaps TRBD1 (6 bases). This CDR3 is built from 15 residues. V was cut by 5 bases and J by 4 bases, with 15 bases left in between. Looked up from germline, CDR1 is MNHEY and CDR2 is SVGAGI. CDR3 loop: CASSTGQTSYNEQFF. DNA for the CDR3: TGTGCCAGCAGTACAGGACAGACCTCATACAATGAGCAGTTCTTC.

V is TRBV19 and J is TRBJ1-1; 7 bases are shared with TRBD1. The CDR3 sequence is 13 residues long. Germline CDR1 is LNHDA and CDR2 is SQIVND (reference sequence). J was trimmed by 6 bases and V by 5 bases; bases with no gene match: 6. The CDR3, as DNA: TGTGCCAGTAGTCTGGACAGGTATGCTGAAGCTTTCTTT. Translated: CASSLDRYAEAFF.